This T cell receptor beta chain was captured by sequencing in a study of post-analysis software for immune sequencing data. This clonotype was seen more than once but under ten times. Its cognate antigen is unknown. At one boundary the junction diverges from the germline segment, which might be a read error. Notes on the study in general: There were four or five TRBV segments more frequent in patients than controls, and TRBV5-6, TRBV5-1 and TRBV20-1 were among them.

Looked up from germline, CDR1 is SGHRS and CDR2 is YFSETQ. The CDR3 sequence is 14 residues long. TCR beta cDNA libraries had unique molecular identifiers. TCRdb independently ran MiXCR on the PCR reads; one entry per CDR3 protein. In the table there are hundreds of thousands of distinct CDR3 sequences, 55% to 60% of which are singletons. The sequence derives from a girl aged 2-15 years with multiple sclerosis. Material: blood. This chain uses TRBV5-1 with TRBJ2-1; D is perhaps TRBD2 (6 bases). The CDR3 sequence is CASRLAGLFNEQFF. The CDR3 coding sequence is TGCGCCAGCAGATTGGCGGGGCTCTTCAATGAGCAGTTCTTC.